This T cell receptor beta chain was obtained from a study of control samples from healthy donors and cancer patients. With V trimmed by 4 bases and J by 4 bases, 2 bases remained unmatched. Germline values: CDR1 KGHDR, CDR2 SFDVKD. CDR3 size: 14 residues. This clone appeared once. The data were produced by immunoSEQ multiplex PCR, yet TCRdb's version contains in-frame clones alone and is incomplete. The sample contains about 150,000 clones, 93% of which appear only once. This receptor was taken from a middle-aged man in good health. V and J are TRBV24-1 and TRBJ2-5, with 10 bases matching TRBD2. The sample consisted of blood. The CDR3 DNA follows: TGTGCCACCAGTGACCCTAGCGGGAGAGAGACCCAGTACTTC. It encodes CATSDPSGRETQYF.